The rows below give T cell receptor beta chains drawn from one sample of a study of blood T cell repertoires in COVID-19. Profiling relied on immunoSEQ multiplex PCR, and the TCRdb table lists in-frame clones only, not all of them. The table has 200,000 to 250,000 clones, 70% to 90% seen once. Sequences were obtained from peripheral blood. The origin of the receptors is a man aged 40-55 years with acute or convalescent COVID-19. Each CDR3 is given with its conserved first and last residue. Each record gives: clone size, CDR3 length, D gene, J gene, V gene, CDR3 DNA, CDR3 protein. D genes are given only for firm matches. The size field is filled for only some rows; it gives once, few, many or a size class.

clone size: NA
CDR3 length: 13
D gene: NA
J gene: TRBJ1-5
V gene: TRBV12-3/TRBV12-4
CDR3 DNA: TGTGCCAGCAGCCTGGGCCTAAGGGGGCCCCAGCATTTT
CDR3 protein: CASSLGLRGPQHF

clone size: NA
CDR3 length: 13
D gene: NA
J gene: TRBJ1-2
V gene: TRBV12-3/TRBV12-4
CDR3 DNA: TGTGCCAGCAGCCTTGGAGGTAACTATGGCTACACCTTC
CDR3 protein: CASSLGGNYGYTF

clone size: NA
CDR3 length: 15
D gene: TRBD1
J gene: TRBJ1-4
V gene: TRBV5-1
CDR3 DNA: TGCGCCAGCAGCTCGACAGGGACGGGGAATGAAAAACTGTTTTTT
CDR3 protein: CASSSTGTGNEKLFF

clone size: NA
CDR3 length: 15
D gene: TRBD2
J gene: TRBJ2-3
V gene: TRBV4-1
CDR3 DNA: TGCGCCAGCAGCGATAGCGGGGGGTATGGAGATACGCAGTATTTT
CDR3 protein: CASSDSGGYGDTQYF

clone size: few
CDR3 length: 15
D gene: TRBD1
J gene: TRBJ1-3
V gene: TRBV5-1
CDR3 DNA: TGCGCCAGCAGCTTAATTGGACAGGCTGGAAACACCATATATTTT
CDR3 protein: CASSLIGQAGNTIYF

clone size: NA
CDR3 length: 17
D gene: TRBD1
J gene: TRBJ2-2
V gene: TRBV28
CDR3 DNA: TGTGCCAGCAGACTGTTCGCCAGGGGGCATAACACCGGGGAGCTGTTTTTT
CDR3 protein: CASRLFARGHNTGELFF

clone size: NA
CDR3 length: 12
D gene: TRBD1
J gene: TRBJ1-1
V gene: TRBV11-1
CDR3 DNA: TGTGCCAGCAGCTTTCGGACAGGGCGAGCTTTCTTT
CDR3 protein: CASSFRTGRAFF

clone size: few
CDR3 length: 13
D gene: NA
J gene: TRBJ1-6
V gene: TRBV4-1
CDR3 DNA: TGCGCCAGCAGCCAAGTCAGCGTAGGGGCCCTCCACTTT
CDR3 protein: CASSQVSVGALHF

clone size: NA
CDR3 length: 13
D gene: NA
J gene: TRBJ2-7
V gene: TRBV5-4
CDR3 DNA: TGTGCCAGCAGCCAAACGGGACAACGCGAGCAGTACTTC
CDR3 protein: CASSQTGQREQYF

clone size: NA
CDR3 length: 15
D gene: NA
J gene: TRBJ1-5
V gene: TRBV9
CDR3 DNA: TGTGCCAGCAGCGTAGAAGAGTATAGCAATCAGCCCCAGCATTTT
CDR3 protein: CASSVEEYSNQPQHF

clone size: once
CDR3 length: 18
D gene: TRBD1
J gene: TRBJ1-5
V gene: TRBV7-2
CDR3 DNA: TGTGCCAGCAGCTCAGCCGGGACAGGGGGCGCGGGGAATCAGCCCCAGCATTTT
CDR3 protein: CASSSAGTGGAGNQPQHF

clone size: NA
CDR3 length: 15
D gene: NA
J gene: TRBJ2-5
V gene: TRBV19
CDR3 DNA: TGTGCCAGTAGTACCTCGGATGGGGCGGGAAAGACCCAGTACTTC
CDR3 protein: CASSTSDGAGKTQYF

clone size: NA
CDR3 length: 16
D gene: TRBD1
J gene: TRBJ2-2
V gene: TRBV4-1
CDR3 DNA: TGCGCCAGCAGCCAAGTAACAGGGGGGTTCGCCGGGGAGCTGTTTTTT
CDR3 protein: CASSQVTGGFAGELFF

clone size: NA
CDR3 length: 19
D gene: TRBD2
J gene: TRBJ2-7
V gene: TRBV15
CDR3 DNA: TGTGCCACCAGCAGAGATCCCCCTAGCGGGGGGGCCCTCTCCTACGAGCAGTACTTC
CDR3 protein: CATSRDPPSGGALSYEQYF

clone size: NA
CDR3 length: 14
D gene: NA
J gene: TRBJ2-2
V gene: TRBV13
CDR3 DNA: TGTGCCAGCAGCTTAGGTCGGGGGTTCGGGGAGCTGTTTTTT
CDR3 protein: CASSLGRGFGELFF

clone size: NA
CDR3 length: 12
D gene: NA
J gene: TRBJ2-7
V gene: TRBV2
CDR3 DNA: TGTGCCGGGAGACAGGGAGGCTACGAGCAGTACTTC
CDR3 protein: CAGRQGGYEQYF

clone size: NA
CDR3 length: 16
D gene: TRBD1
J gene: TRBJ2-3
V gene: TRBV27
CDR3 DNA: TGTGCCAGCAGTTCGTATAGGACAGGGGGCAGAGATACGCAGTATTTT
CDR3 protein: CASSSYRTGGRDTQYF

clone size: few
CDR3 length: 17
D gene: TRBD1
J gene: TRBJ1-4
V gene: TRBV28
CDR3 DNA: TGTGCCAGCACCCAGACAGGGAGAATAGCAACTAATGAAAAACTGTTTTTT
CDR3 protein: CASTQTGRIATNEKLFF

clone size: NA
CDR3 length: 15
D gene: TRBD1
J gene: TRBJ1-2
V gene: TRBV30
CDR3 DNA: TGTGCCTGGAGTGAGACAGGGGCTTCTCGGTATGGCTACACCTTC
CDR3 protein: CAWSETGASRYGYTF

clone size: NA
CDR3 length: 11
D gene: NA
J gene: TRBJ1-4
V gene: TRBV12-3/TRBV12-4
CDR3 DNA: TGTGCCAGCAGTAACCGGGAAAAACTGTTTTTT
CDR3 protein: CASSNREKLFF

clone size: few
CDR3 length: 15
D gene: TRBD1
J gene: TRBJ1-6
V gene: TRBV19
CDR3 DNA: TGTGCCAGTAGTGCCAGGGGGCTTATGTATTCACCCCTCCACTTT
CDR3 protein: CASSARGLMYSPLHF

clone size: NA
CDR3 length: 15
D gene: TRBD2
J gene: TRBJ2-2
V gene: TRBV5-4
CDR3 DNA: TGTGCCAGCAGCTCCGGGACTAGCATCCCCGGGGAGCTGTTTTTT
CDR3 protein: CASSSGTSIPGELFF

clone size: NA
CDR3 length: 17
D gene: NA
J gene: TRBJ1-4
V gene: TRBV25-1
CDR3 DNA: TGTGCCAGCAGTTATGATCCTCCGGGTAACCCGAATGAAAAACTGTTTTTT
CDR3 protein: CASSYDPPGNPNEKLFF

clone size: NA
CDR3 length: 13
D gene: NA
J gene: TRBJ1-1
V gene: TRBV7-3
CDR3 DNA: TGTGCCAGCGGGGTCGGAGGGGACACTGAAGCTTTCTTT
CDR3 protein: CASGVGGDTEAFF

clone size: NA
CDR3 length: 14
D gene: NA
J gene: TRBJ1-6
V gene: TRBV2
CDR3 DNA: TGTGCCAGCAGTGACGCGGAGAGGGATTCACCCCTCCACTTT
CDR3 protein: CASSDAERDSPLHF

clone size: NA
CDR3 length: 16
D gene: NA
J gene: TRBJ2-3
V gene: TRBV6-6
CDR3 DNA: TGTGCCAGCAGTTTAGGGGAGGTAGGACCCACAGATACGCAGTATTTT
CDR3 protein: CASSLGEVGPTDTQYF

clone size: NA
CDR3 length: 11
D gene: NA
J gene: TRBJ1-1
V gene: TRBV20-1
CDR3 DNA: TGCAGTGCTCCTAGGGGGACTGAAGCTTTCTTT
CDR3 protein: CSAPRGTEAFF

clone size: NA
CDR3 length: 16
D gene: NA
J gene: TRBJ1-2
V gene: TRBV3-1/TRBV3-2
CDR3 DNA: TGTGCCAGCAGCCAGGGGGGAACCGGGGTAGTTTATGGCTACACCTTC
CDR3 protein: CASSQGGTGVVYGYTF

clone size: NA
CDR3 length: 14
D gene: TRBD2
J gene: TRBJ2-7
V gene: TRBV4-2
CDR3 DNA: TGTGCCAGCAGCAGACGGGCGGGGGAGTACGAGCAGTACTTC
CDR3 protein: CASSRRAGEYEQYF

clone size: NA
CDR3 length: 15
D gene: NA
J gene: TRBJ1-3
V gene: TRBV2
CDR3 DNA: TGTGCCAGCATTCCCGACAGAGCGGGGGGAAACACCATATATTTT
CDR3 protein: CASIPDRAGGNTIYF

clone size: once
CDR3 length: 15
D gene: NA
J gene: TRBJ1-1
V gene: TRBV5-6
CDR3 DNA: TGTGCCAGCAGCTCCGCCGGGTTGATGAACACTGAAGCTTTCTTT
CDR3 protein: CASSSAGLMNTEAFF

clone size: many
CDR3 length: 17
D gene: TRBD2
J gene: TRBJ2-1
V gene: TRBV7-2
CDR3 DNA: TGTGCCAGCAGCTTATCTGTACGGGGGACTACAAGAAATGAGCAGTTCTTC
CDR3 protein: CASSLSVRGTTRNEQFF

clone size: NA
CDR3 length: 14
D gene: NA
J gene: TRBJ1-5
V gene: TRBV18
CDR3 DNA: TGTGCCAGCTCGCGGGCCGAGGGCAATCAGCCCCAGCATTTT
CDR3 protein: CASSRAEGNQPQHF

clone size: NA
CDR3 length: 15
D gene: TRBD1
J gene: TRBJ1-1
V gene: TRBV28
CDR3 DNA: TGTGCCAGCAGTTTCGACAGGGTTATGAACACTGAAGCTTTCTTT
CDR3 protein: CASSFDRVMNTEAFF

clone size: NA
CDR3 length: 14
D gene: TRBD1
J gene: TRBJ1-2
V gene: TRBV6-5
CDR3 DNA: TGTGCCAGCAGTTACGCGGACAGGGTCGATGGCTACACCTTC
CDR3 protein: CASSYADRVDGYTF

clone size: NA
CDR3 length: 14
D gene: TRBD2
J gene: TRBJ2-3
V gene: TRBV7-3
CDR3 DNA: TGTGCCAGCAGTCCCGGACTAGCAACAGATACGCAGTATTTT
CDR3 protein: CASSPGLATDTQYF

clone size: NA
CDR3 length: 14
D gene: NA
J gene: TRBJ2-1
V gene: TRBV9
CDR3 DNA: TGTGCCAGCAGCGTATCCCCCCACGGCGGCGAGCAGTTCTTC
CDR3 protein: CASSVSPHGGEQFF

clone size: NA
CDR3 length: 14
D gene: NA
J gene: TRBJ1-3
V gene: TRBV6-6
CDR3 DNA: TGTGCCAGCGTGGGCGGGGCAACTGGAAACACCATATATTTT
CDR3 protein: CASVGGATGNTIYF

clone size: NA
CDR3 length: 12
D gene: TRBD1
J gene: TRBJ2-7
V gene: TRBV30
CDR3 DNA: TGTGCCTGGAGCGACGACAGGGACGAGCAGTACTTC
CDR3 protein: CAWSDDRDEQYF

clone size: NA
CDR3 length: 14
D gene: NA
J gene: TRBJ1-1
V gene: TRBV28
CDR3 DNA: TGTGCCAGCAGCCCCCGGGTTCTGAACACTGAAGCTTTCTTT
CDR3 protein: CASSPRVLNTEAFF

clone size: once
CDR3 length: 14
D gene: TRBD1
J gene: TRBJ1-6
V gene: TRBV5-6
CDR3 DNA: TGTGCCAGCAGCTCGGACAGGGGGCATTCACCCCTCCACTTT
CDR3 protein: CASSSDRGHSPLHF

clone size: NA
CDR3 length: 13
D gene: NA
J gene: TRBJ2-5
V gene: TRBV3-1/TRBV3-2
CDR3 DNA: TGTGCCAGCAGTCGAGACAGTGTCGAGACCCAGTACTTC
CDR3 protein: CASSRDSVETQYF

clone size: NA
CDR3 length: 13
D gene: NA
J gene: TRBJ2-7
V gene: TRBV19
CDR3 DNA: TGTGCCAGTAGCCCGGCCACAGAGGGCGAGCAGTACTTC
CDR3 protein: CASSPATEGEQYF

clone size: NA
CDR3 length: 16
D gene: NA
J gene: TRBJ2-3
V gene: TRBV5-1
CDR3 DNA: TGCGCCAGCAGCCCACTCGGACTGGGGGCGGGAGATACGCAGTATTTT
CDR3 protein: CASSPLGLGAGDTQYF

clone size: NA
CDR3 length: 14
D gene: NA
J gene: TRBJ1-5
V gene: TRBV5-1
CDR3 DNA: TGCGCCAGCAGCTTGGACGGAGCGAATCAGCCCCAGCATTTT
CDR3 protein: CASSLDGANQPQHF

clone size: few
CDR3 length: 13
D gene: NA
J gene: TRBJ1-5
V gene: TRBV3-1/TRBV3-2
CDR3 DNA: TGTGCCAGCAGCCAGGGCCCGGATCAGCCCCAGCATTTT
CDR3 protein: CASSQGPDQPQHF